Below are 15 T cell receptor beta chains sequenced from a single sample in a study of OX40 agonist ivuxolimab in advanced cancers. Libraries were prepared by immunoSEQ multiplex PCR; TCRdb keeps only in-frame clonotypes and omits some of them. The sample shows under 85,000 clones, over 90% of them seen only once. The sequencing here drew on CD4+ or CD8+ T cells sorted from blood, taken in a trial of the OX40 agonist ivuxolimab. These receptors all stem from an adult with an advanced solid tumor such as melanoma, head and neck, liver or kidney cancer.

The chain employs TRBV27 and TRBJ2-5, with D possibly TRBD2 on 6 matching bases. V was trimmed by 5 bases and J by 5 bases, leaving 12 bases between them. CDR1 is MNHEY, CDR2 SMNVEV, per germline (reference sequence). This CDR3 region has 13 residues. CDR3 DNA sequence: TGTGCCAGCAGTCGACTAGTGGGTGAGACCCAGTACTTC. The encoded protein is CASSRLVGETQYF.

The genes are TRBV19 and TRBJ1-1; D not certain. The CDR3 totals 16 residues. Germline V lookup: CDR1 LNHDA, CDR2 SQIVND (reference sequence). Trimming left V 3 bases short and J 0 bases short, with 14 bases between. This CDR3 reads CASSMTDESLNTEAFF. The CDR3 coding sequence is TGTGCCAGTAGTATGACGGACGAGAGTTTGAACACTGAAGCTTTCTTT. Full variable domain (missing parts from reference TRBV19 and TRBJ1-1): DGGITQSPKYLFRKEGQNVTLSCEQNLNHDAMYWYRQDPGQGLRLIYYSQIVNDFQKGDIAEGYSVSREKKESFPLTVTSAQKNPTAFYLCASSMTDESLNTEAFFGQGTRLTVV.

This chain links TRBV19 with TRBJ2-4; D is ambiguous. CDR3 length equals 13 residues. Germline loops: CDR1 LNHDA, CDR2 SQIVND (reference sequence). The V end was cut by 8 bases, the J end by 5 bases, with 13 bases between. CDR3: CASALQIENIQYF. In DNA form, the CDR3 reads TGTGCCAGTGCTCTACAGATAGAAAACATTCAGTACTTC.

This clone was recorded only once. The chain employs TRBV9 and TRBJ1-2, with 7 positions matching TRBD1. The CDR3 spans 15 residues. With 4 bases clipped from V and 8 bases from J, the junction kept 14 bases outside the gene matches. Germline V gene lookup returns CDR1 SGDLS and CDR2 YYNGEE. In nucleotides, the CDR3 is TGTGCCAGCAGCCTTTCTGACAGGGTATCACAGGGCTACACCTTC. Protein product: CASSLSDRVSQGYTF.

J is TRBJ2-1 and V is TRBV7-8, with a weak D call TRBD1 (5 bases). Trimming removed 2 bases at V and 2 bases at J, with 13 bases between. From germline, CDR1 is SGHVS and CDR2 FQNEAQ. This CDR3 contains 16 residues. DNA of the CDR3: TGTGCCAGCAGCTTAAACTTTGGGGCAACCTACAATGAGCAGTTCTTC. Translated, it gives CASSLNFGATYNEQFF.

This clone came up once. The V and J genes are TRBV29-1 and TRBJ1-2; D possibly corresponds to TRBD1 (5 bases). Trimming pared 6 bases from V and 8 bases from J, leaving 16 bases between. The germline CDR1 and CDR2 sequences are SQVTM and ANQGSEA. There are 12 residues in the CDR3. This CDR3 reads CSVPQGRWGYTF. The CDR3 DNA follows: TGCAGCGTCCCCCAGGGCCGGTGGGGCTACACCTTC.

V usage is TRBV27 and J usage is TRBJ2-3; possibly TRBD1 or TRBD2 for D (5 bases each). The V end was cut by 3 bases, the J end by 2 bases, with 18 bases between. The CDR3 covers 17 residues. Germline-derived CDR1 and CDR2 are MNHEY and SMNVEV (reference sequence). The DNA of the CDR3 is TGTGCCAGCAGTTTGATTAGACGGGACGGAGACACAGATACGCAGTATTTT. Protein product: CASSLIRRDGDTDTQYF.

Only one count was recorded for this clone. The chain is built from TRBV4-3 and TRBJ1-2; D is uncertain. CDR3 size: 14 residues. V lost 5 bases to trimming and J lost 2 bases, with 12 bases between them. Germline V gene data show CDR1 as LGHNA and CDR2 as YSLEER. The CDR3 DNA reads TGCGCCAGCAGCGGAGGCAGGAGAAACTATGGCTACACCTTC. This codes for CASSGGRRNYGYTF.

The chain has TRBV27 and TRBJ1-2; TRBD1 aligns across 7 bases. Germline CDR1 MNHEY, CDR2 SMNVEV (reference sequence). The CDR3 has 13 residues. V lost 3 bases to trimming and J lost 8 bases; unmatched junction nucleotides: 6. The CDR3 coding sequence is TGTGCCAGCAGTTTCCCAGGGGGGTACGGCTACACCTTC. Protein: CASSFPGGYGYTF.

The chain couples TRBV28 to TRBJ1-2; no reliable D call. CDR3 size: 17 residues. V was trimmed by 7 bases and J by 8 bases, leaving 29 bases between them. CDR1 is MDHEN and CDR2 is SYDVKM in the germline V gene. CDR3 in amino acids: CASIPHTGYAGKRGYTF. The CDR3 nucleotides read TGTGCCAGCATCCCACATACTGGGTATGCAGGCAAACGCGGCTACACCTTC.

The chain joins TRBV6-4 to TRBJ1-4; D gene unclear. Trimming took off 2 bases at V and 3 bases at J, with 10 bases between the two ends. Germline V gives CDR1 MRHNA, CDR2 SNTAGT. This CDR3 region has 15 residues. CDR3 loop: CASSDGWKANEKLFF. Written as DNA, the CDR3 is TGTGCCAGCAGTGACGGCTGGAAGGCTAATGAAAAACTGTTTTTT.

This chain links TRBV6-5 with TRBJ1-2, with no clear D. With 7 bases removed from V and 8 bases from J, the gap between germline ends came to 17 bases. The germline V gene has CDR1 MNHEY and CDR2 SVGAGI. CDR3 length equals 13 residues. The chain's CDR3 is CASTKRGYHGYTF. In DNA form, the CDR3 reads TGTGCCAGCACCAAGCGGGGTTACCACGGCTACACCTTC.

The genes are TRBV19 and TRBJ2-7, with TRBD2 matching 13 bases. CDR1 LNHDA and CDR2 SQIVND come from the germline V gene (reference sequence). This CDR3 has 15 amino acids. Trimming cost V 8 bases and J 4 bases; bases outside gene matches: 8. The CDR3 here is CASQPGTSGTYEQYF. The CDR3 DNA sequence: TGTGCCAGTCAGCCTGGGACTAGCGGGACATACGAGCAGTACTTC.

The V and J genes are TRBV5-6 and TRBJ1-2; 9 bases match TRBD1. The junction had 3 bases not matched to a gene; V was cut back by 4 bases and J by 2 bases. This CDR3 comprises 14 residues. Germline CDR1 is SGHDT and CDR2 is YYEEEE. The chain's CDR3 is CASSAGTGNYGYTF. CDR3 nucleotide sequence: TGTGCCAGCAGCGCGGGGACAGGGAACTATGGCTACACCTTC.

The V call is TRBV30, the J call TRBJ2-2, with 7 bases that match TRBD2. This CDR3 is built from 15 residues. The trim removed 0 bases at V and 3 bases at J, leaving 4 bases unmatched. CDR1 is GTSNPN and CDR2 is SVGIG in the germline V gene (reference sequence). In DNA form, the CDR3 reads TGTGCCTGGAGTGTGTCTAGCGGAGACACCGGGGAGCTGTTTTTT. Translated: CAWSVSSGDTGELFF.